The 21 T cell receptor beta chains below all came from one sample that was sequenced in a study of vaccination and CD4 T cells after COVID-19. Their specific antigens are unknown. Sample treatment: approximately 9-day PBMC culture with coronavirus spike peptide pools or control peptides (ViraFEST assay). Cultured CD4+ T-cell DNA underwent Oncomine TCR Beta short-read sequencing. TCRdb recomputed calls from the PCR reads with MiXCR, one row per CDR3 protein. The sample holds some 16,000 distinct CDR3 sequences, around three quarters seen once. Sequenced: CD4+ T cells from blood, cultured in vitro. These receptors originate from a human donor who had recovered from COVID-19.

This chain connects TRBV20-1 to TRBJ2-3; 9 bases agree with TRBD1. The V gene end was trimmed by 3 bases and the J gene end by 3 bases; junction bases not matched to a gene: 4. Germline lookup yields CDR1 DFQATT and CDR2 SNEGSKA (reference sequence). The CDR3 is 14 amino acids. The CDR3 sequence is CSASRDRETDTQYF. For the CDR3, the DNA is TGCAGTGCTAGCAGGGACAGGGAAACAGATACGCAGTATTTT.

The V and J genes are TRBV12-3 or TRBV12-4 and TRBJ2-1; TRBD2 matches 7 bases. This CDR3 comprises 16 residues. The junction had 6 bases not matched to a gene; V was cut back by 4 bases and J by 0 bases. The CDR3 here is CASSSRTRSSYNEQFF. In DNA, the CDR3 is TGTGCCAGCAGTTCCCGGACTAGGAGCTCCTACAATGAGCAGTTCTTC.

The gene calls are TRBV6-2 or TRBV6-3 and TRBJ1-5; a weak D match, TRBD1 (5 bases). Germline V lookup: CDR1 MNHEY, CDR2 SVGEGT. Trimming pared 10 bases from V and 6 bases from J, leaving 22 bases between. The CDR3 totals 15 residues. CDR3: CATGGERQISQPQHF. CDR3 in DNA: TGTGCCACCGGGGGGGAACGACAGATTAGTCAGCCCCAGCATTTT.

This chain uses TRBV20-1 with TRBJ2-2; maybe TRBD2 (6 bases). V lost 1 base and J 1 base, leaving 10 bases between the germline ends. The CDR3 spans 15 residues. CDR1 and CDR2 (germline): DFQATT, SNEGSKA (reference sequence). The CDR3 DNA is TGCAGTGCTAGAGCCTTAGCGGAGAACACCGGGGAGCTGTTTTTT. This sequence encodes CSARALAENTGELFF.

The V call is TRBV7-9, the J call TRBJ2-1; possible D gene TRBD1, 5 bases. Germline V gene lookup returns CDR1 SEHNR and CDR2 FQNEAQ (reference sequence). The CDR3 has 15 amino acids. With 5 bases removed from V and 1 base from J, the gap between germline ends came to 12 bases. This CDR3 is CASSPTGASYNEQFF. The CDR3 DNA reads TGTGCCAGCAGCCCTACAGGAGCTTCCTACAATGAGCAGTTCTTC. The full variable domain, with the rest looked up from reference TRBV7-9 and TRBJ2-1, is DTGVSQNPRHKITKRGQNVTFRCDPISEHNRLYWYRQTLGQGPEFLTYFQNEAQLEKSRLLSDRFSAERPKGSFSTLEIQRTEQGDSAMYLCASSPTGASYNEQFFGPGTRLTVL.

This chain connects TRBV9 to TRBJ1-6, with 7 bases that match TRBD1. The length of the CDR3 is 15 residues. Losses at the gene ends were 3 bases for V and 2 bases for J; bases not matched to a gene: 2. In germline, CDR1 is SGDLS, CDR2 YYNGEE. The CDR3 reads CASSDGTAYNSPLHF. In DNA, the CDR3 is TGTGCCAGCAGCGACGGGACAGCCTATAATTCACCCCTCCACTTT.

The chain couples TRBV6-1 to TRBJ2-4; TRBD2 might be the D (6 bases). The CDR3 totals 18 residues. V was pared by 5 bases and J by 0 bases, with 20 bases between. The germline gives CDR1 MNHNS, CDR2 SASEGT. The CDR3 loop is CASSPRGGDPAAKNIQYF. In nucleotides, the CDR3 is TGTGCCAGCAGTCCCCGGGGCGGGGACCCGGCAGCCAAAAACATTCAGTACTTC.

V gene TRBV29-1 combines with J gene TRBJ1-1; 10 bases are shared with TRBD1. The CDR3 is 16 amino acids. V gave up 7 bases and J gave up 4 bases; unmatched junction bases: 15. From germline, CDR1 is SQVTM and CDR2 ANQGSEA. The CDR3 DNA follows: TGCAGCGCAACGACCGGGACAGGGGTGTTCGGCACTGAAGCTTTCTTT. It yields the protein CSATTGTGVFGTEAFF.

This sequence joins TRBV12-3 or TRBV12-4 and TRBJ2-1; the match to TRBD2 covers 10 bases. The trim removed 5 bases at V and 6 bases at J, leaving 16 bases unmatched. CDR3 length: 18 residues. CDR3 DNA sequence: TGTGCCAGCAGTGGGCCTCCCTGGGGGCTAGCGGGGGTCAATGAGCAGTTCTTC. It specifies CASSGPPWGLAGVNEQFF.

The V call is TRBV30, the J call TRBJ2-1, with D perhaps matching TRBD2 (6 bases). Per the germline V gene, CDR1 is GTSNPN and CDR2 is SVGIG (reference sequence). This CDR3 region has 15 residues. V lost 0 bases, J lost 7 bases, and 16 bases lay in between. The CDR3 bases are TGTGCCTGGAGTGTACATCCCCCGGGGACTAATGAGCAGTTCTTC. Protein sequence: CAWSVHPPGTNEQFF.

The chain uses TRBV6-2 or TRBV6-3 and TRBJ2-4; TRBD1 aligns across 7 bases. The CDR3 spans 15 residues. Germline CDR1 MNHEY, CDR2 SVGEGT. V lost 7 bases and J lost 0; bases outside the gene matches: 6. The CDR3 sequence is CASTVRGLAKNIQYF. In DNA, the CDR3 is TGTGCCAGCACCGTCAGGGGGTTAGCCAAAAACATTCAGTACTTC.

The rearrangement joins TRBV10-1 to TRBJ1-2; no reliable D call. Trimming took 1 base from V and 3 from J, leaving 6 bases between them. The CDR3 runs to 13 residues. CDR1 and CDR2 (germline): WNHNN, SYGVQD (reference sequence). The DNA of the CDR3 is TGCGCCAGCAGTGAGTGGGCGGACTATGGCTACACCTTC. Encoded protein: CASSEWADYGYTF.

The J gene is TRBJ1-2, the V gene TRBV7-2, with a possible D match to TRBD1 (5 bases). CDR1 is SGHTA and CDR2 is FQGNSA in the germline V gene. The CDR3 has 16 amino acids. With 2 bases removed from V and 7 bases from J, the gap between germline ends came to 20 bases. The CDR3 DNA is TGTGCCAGCAGCTTAACCCCGGGACTATCTACGGGTGGCTACACCTTC. It codes for CASSLTPGLSTGGYTF.

The V and J genes are TRBV28 and TRBJ1-2; TRBD1 agrees at 8 bases. J was trimmed by 1 base and V by 4 bases; bases with no gene match: 14. Per germline, CDR1 MDHEN and CDR2 SYDVKM. The CDR3 sequence is 18 residues long. The CDR3 is CASSSHPLDRGYNYGYTF. The CDR3 bases are TGTGCCAGCAGTTCTCACCCGTTAGACAGGGGCTATAACTATGGCTACACCTTC.

V and J are TRBV12-3 or TRBV12-4 and TRBJ1-2; 8 nucleotides match TRBD1. With 5 bases clipped from V and 2 bases from J, the junction kept 4 bases outside the gene matches. CDR3 length equals 14 residues. This chain's CDR3 is CASSPRTGNYGYTF. In nucleotides, the CDR3 is TGTGCCAGCAGTCCACGGACAGGGAACTATGGCTACACCTTC.

The V call is TRBV4-3, the J call TRBJ2-3; D remains ambiguous. The CDR3 runs 15 residues. CDR1 is LGHNA, CDR2 YSLEER, per germline. The V end was cut by 0 bases, the J end by 6 bases, with 13 bases between. CDR3 sequence: CASSQDRLAVDTQYF. DNA for the CDR3: TGCGCCAGCAGCCAAGATCGTCTCGCGGTGGATACGCAGTATTTT.

This clonotype was recorded a few times. The chain uses TRBV5-5 and TRBJ1-1, with a weak D call TRBD1 (5 bases). Germline-derived CDR1 and CDR2 are SGHKS and YYEKEE (reference sequence). The CDR3 has 16 amino acids. The germline V and J ends were trimmed by 4 bases and 0 bases, with 16 bases remaining between them. Here the CDR3 reads CASSAQGGTLNTEAFF. The CDR3, as DNA: TGTGCCAGCAGCGCGCAGGGAGGAACGCTGAACACTGAAGCTTTCTTT. The full variable domain, its missing parts supplied by reference TRBV5-5 and TRBJ1-1, is DAGVTQSPTHLIKTRGQQVTLRCSPISGHKSVSWYQQVLGQGPQFIFQYYEKEERGRGNFPDRFSARQFPNYSSELNVNALLLGDSALYLCASSAQGGTLNTEAFFGQGTRLTVV.

Within the sample, this clonotype is large. The genes are TRBV7-2 and TRBJ2-2; 9 nucleotides line up with TRBD1. With 1 base clipped from V and 2 bases from J, the junction kept 2 bases outside the gene matches. The V gene's germline CDR1 is SGHTA and CDR2 FQGNSA. This CDR3 is built from 16 residues. CDR3 in amino acids: CASSLGGQGNTGELFF. CDR3 in DNA: TGTGCCAGCAGCTTAGGGGGACAGGGCAACACCGGGGAGCTGTTTTTT.

V gene TRBV6-1 combines with J gene TRBJ1-2, with TRBD1 as a possible D gene (5 bases). Germline V gene sequence: CDR1 MNHNS, CDR2 SASEGT. The CDR3 consists of 14 residues. The V end was cut by 4 bases, the J end by 4 bases, with 13 bases between. CDR3 in DNA: TGTGCCAGCAGTGCATCGAGAGGGACCTATGGCTACACCTTC. Protein product: CASSASRGTYGYTF.

This rearrangement joins TRBV6-1 to TRBJ2-1; the D call may be TRBD1 or TRBD2 (5 bases each). There are 15 residues in the CDR3. Looked up from germline, CDR1 is MNHNS and CDR2 is SASEGT. Trimming removed 4 bases from V and 8 bases from J, with 18 bases in between. In DNA form, the CDR3 reads TGTGCCAGCAGTGGCCGTGGGACCGCCACGGATGAGCAGTTCTTC. Protein product: CASSGRGTATDEQFF.

This clonotype was detected once. V is TRBV21-1 and J is TRBJ2-3; TRBD2, the D gene given by the table, was not confirmed from the DNA. TRBV21-1 is a documented pseudogene. This CDR3 spans 14 amino acids. The CDR3 sequence: CARKKGDSTDTQYF. DNA of the CDR3: TGTGCCAGAAAAAAGGGAGACAGCACAGATACGCAGTATTTT.